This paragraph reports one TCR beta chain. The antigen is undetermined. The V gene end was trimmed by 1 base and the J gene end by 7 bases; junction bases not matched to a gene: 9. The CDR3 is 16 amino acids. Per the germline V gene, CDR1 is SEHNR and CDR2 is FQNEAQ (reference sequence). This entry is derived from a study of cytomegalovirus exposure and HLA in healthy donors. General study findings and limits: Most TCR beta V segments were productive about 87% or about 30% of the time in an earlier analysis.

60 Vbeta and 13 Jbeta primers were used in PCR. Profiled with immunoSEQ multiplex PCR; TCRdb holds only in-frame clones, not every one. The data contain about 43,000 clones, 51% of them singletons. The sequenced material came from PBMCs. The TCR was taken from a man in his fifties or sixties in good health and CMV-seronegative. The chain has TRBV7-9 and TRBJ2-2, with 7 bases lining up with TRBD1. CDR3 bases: TGTGCCAGCAGCTTAGGCTGGACAGGAGCCGGCGGGGAGCTGTTTTTT. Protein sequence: CASSLGWTGAGGELFF.